Only one count was recorded for the clone carrying this T cell receptor beta chain. Its antigen remains unidentified. The sample belongs to a study of T cell responses to AZD1222 COVID-19 vaccine. Study conclusions and caveats: Spike-wide coverage was observed for vaccine-associated CD4 TCRs, with dominant responses at 160-218 and 743-854. Only six or seven AZD1222 recipients were seropositive at baseline.

The germline V gene has CDR1 SGHVS and CDR2 FQNEAQ. The CDR3 loop spans 16 amino acids. With V trimmed by 4 bases and J by 8 bases, 9 bases remained unmatched. TCRdb keeps only in-frame clones here, not all; method: immunoSEQ multiplex PCR. The repertoire holds roughly 120,000 clones, with approximately 83% as singletons. The gene calls are TRBV7-8 and TRBJ2-3, with TRBD2 matching over 13 bases. This sequence was found in an adult in good health. Here the sequenced sample was peripheral blood, taken on day 0 of AZD1222 vaccination. The CDR3 coding sequence is TGTGCCAGCAGCTCGATGGGACTAGCGGGGACTATTACGCAGTATTTT. Amino acids: CASSSMGLAGTITQYF.